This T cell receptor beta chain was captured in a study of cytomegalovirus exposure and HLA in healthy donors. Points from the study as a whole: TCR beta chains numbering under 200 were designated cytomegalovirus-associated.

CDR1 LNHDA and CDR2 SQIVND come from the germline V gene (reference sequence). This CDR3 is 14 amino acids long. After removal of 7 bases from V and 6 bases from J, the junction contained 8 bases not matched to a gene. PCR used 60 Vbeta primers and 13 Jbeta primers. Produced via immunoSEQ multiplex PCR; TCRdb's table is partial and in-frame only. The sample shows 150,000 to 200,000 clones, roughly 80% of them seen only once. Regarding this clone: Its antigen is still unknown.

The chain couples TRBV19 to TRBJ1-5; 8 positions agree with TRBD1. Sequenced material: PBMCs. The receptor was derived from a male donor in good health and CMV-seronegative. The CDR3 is CASNLPGGSQPQHF. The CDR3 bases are TGTGCCAGTAATCTTCCAGGGGGCAGTCAGCCCCAGCATTTT.